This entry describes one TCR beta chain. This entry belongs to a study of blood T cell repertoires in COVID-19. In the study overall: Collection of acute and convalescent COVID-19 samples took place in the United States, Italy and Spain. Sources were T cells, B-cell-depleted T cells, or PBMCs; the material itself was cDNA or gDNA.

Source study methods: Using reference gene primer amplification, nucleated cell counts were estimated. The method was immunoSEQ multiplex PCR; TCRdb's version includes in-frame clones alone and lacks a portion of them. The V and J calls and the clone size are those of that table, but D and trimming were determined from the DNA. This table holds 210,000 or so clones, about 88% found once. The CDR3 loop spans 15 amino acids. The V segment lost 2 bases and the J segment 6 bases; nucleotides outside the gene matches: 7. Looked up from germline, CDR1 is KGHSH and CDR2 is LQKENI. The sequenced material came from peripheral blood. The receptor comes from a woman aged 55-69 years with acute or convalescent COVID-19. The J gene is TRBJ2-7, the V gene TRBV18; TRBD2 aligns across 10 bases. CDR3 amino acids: CASSPVLAGGIEQYF. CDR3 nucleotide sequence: TGTGCCAGCTCACCAGTGTTAGCGGGAGGAATCGAGCAGTACTTC.